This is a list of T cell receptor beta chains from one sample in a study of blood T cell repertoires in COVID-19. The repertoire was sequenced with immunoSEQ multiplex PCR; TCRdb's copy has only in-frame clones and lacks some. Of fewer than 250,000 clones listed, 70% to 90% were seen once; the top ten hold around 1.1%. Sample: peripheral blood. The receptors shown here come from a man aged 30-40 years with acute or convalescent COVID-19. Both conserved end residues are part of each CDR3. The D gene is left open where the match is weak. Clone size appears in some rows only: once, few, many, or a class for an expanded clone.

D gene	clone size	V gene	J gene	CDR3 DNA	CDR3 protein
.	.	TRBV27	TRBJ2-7	TGTGCCAGCAGGCTAGCCGACTCCTACGAGCAGTACTTC	CASRLADSYEQYF
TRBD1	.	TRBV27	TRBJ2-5	TGTGCCAGCAGTCCGGCGACAGGGTGGGCGGGAGAGACCCAGTACTTC	CASSPATGWAGETQYF
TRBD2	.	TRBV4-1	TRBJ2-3	TGCGCCAGCAGCCAAGGTTGGACTAGTGCAGATACGCAGTATTTT	CASSQGWTSADTQYF
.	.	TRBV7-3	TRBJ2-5	TGTGCCAGCAGCCTAGACAGCCAAGAGACCCAGTACTTC	CASSLDSQETQYF
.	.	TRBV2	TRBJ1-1	TGTGCCAGCCTCCGGGACACTGAAGCTTTCTTT	CASLRDTEAFF
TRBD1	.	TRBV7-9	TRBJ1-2	TGTGCCAGCAGCCCCGGGGACAGGAGCTATGGCTACACCTTC	CASSPGDRSYGYTF
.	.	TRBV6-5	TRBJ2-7	TGTGCCAGCAGCGTCACAGGTGGAGTCTACGAGCAGTACTTC	CASSVTGGVYEQYF
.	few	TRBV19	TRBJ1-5	TGTGCCAGTAGTCATACAAGCAATCAGCCCCAGCATTTT	CASSHTSNQPQHF
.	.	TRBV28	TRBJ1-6	TGTGCCAGCAGAGGGGACACGGACCTCTATAATTCACCCCTCCACTTT	CASRGDTDLYNSPLHF
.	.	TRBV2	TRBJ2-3	TGTGCCAGCAGGGAGGATACAGATACGCAGTATTTT	CASREDTDTQYF
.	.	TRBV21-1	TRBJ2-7	TGTGCCAGCAGCAACACAATATGGAGAACCTACGAGCAGTACTTC	CASSNTIWRTYEQYF
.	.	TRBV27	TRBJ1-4	TGTGCCAGCAGCTTGACAGCTTTCAATGAAAAACTGTTTTTT	CASSLTAFNEKLFF
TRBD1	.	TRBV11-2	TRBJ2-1	TGTGCCAGCAGCCTATATGGGGACAGGGAGGTACACGATGAGCAGTTCTTC	CASSLYGDREVHDEQFF
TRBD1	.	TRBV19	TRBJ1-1	TGTGCCAGTAGTACCGGACAGGCTGAAGCTTTCTTT	CASSTGQAEAFF
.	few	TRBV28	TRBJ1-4	TGTGCCAGCGGGCCGAGCCTCTTTGGGGTGGGGGGGCGAGGAAAACTGTTTTTT	CASGPSLFGVGGRGKLFF
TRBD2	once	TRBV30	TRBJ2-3	TGTGCCTGGAGTACCGGACTAGCGGGGAGCACAGATACGCAGTATTTT	CAWSTGLAGSTDTQYF
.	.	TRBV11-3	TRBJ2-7	TGTGCCAGCAGCCGGGACACCTACTACGAGCAGTACTTC	CASSRDTYYEQYF
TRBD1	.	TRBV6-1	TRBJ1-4	TGTGCCAGCAGTGAAGGGACAGGACGGGAAAAACTGTTTTTT	CASSEGTGREKLFF
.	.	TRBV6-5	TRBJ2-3	TGTGCCAGCACTGGAGGGAGCAGTAGGACAGATACGCAGTATTTT	CASTGGSSRTDTQYF
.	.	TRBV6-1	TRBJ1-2	TGTGCCAGCAGTGAAGTTCTGGTACAGGGCTACACCTTC	CASSEVLVQGYTF
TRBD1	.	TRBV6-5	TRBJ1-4	TGTGCCAGCAGCACAGGGGGCGAGGACGAAAAACTGTTTTTT	CASSTGGEDEKLFF
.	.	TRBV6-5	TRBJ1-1	TGTGCCAGCAGTCTCCTTACAGGGAACACTGAAGCTTTCTTT	CASSLLTGNTEAFF
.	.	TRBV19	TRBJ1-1	TGTGCCAGTAGTCTCTTGGGAGGTGGGAGTGAAGCTTTCTTT	CASSLLGGGSEAFF
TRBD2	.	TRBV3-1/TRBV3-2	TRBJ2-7	TGTGCCAGCAGCCCGGGAGGGACCTACGAGCAGTACTTC	CASSPGGTYEQYF
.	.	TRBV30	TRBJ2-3	TGTGCCTGGAGCCGAGAACCCACAGATACGCAGTATTTT	CAWSREPTDTQYF
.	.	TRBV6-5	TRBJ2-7	TGTGCCAGCAAAGTGGCAGGGCTCGACGAGCAGTACTTC	CASKVAGLDEQYF
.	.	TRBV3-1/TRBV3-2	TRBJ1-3	TGTGCCAGCAGCCCTAGCCTTTACGCAGGAAACACCATATATTTT	CASSPSLYAGNTIYF
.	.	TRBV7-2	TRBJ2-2	TGTGCCAGCAGCTTAATCCTAACCGGGGAGCTGTTTTTT	CASSLILTGELFF
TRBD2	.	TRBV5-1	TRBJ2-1	TGCGCCAGCAGCTTCGGACTAGCGGGGGGCAATGAGCAGTTCTTC	CASSFGLAGGNEQFF
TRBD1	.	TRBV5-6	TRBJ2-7	TGTGCCAGCAGCTTATCCGGGACAGGGTACTCCTACGAGCAGTACTTC	CASSLSGTGYSYEQYF
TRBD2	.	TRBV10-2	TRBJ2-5	TGCGCCAGCAGTGAACTAGCGGGACTCCAAGAGACCCAGTACTTC	CASSELAGLQETQYF
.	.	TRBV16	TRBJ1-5	TGTGCCAGCAGCCACAGACCCGACGGGAGGCCCCAGCATTTT	CASSHRPDGRPQHF
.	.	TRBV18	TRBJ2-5	TGTGCCAGCTCACCACGACATGGAGAGACCCAGTACTTC	CASSPRHGETQYF
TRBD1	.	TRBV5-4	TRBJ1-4	TGTGCCAGCAGCTTGTCTACAGGGGGGTTTGAAAAACTGTTTTTT	CASSLSTGGFEKLFF
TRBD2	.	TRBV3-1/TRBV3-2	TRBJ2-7	TGTGCCAGCAGCCGTGGACTAGCGGGGGGGCGCTTGGACTACGAGCAGTACTTC	CASSRGLAGGRLDYEQYF
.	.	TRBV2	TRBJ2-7	TGTGCCAGCAGCGAGGAACAGGGACAAGGGCAGTACTTC	CASSEEQGQGQYF